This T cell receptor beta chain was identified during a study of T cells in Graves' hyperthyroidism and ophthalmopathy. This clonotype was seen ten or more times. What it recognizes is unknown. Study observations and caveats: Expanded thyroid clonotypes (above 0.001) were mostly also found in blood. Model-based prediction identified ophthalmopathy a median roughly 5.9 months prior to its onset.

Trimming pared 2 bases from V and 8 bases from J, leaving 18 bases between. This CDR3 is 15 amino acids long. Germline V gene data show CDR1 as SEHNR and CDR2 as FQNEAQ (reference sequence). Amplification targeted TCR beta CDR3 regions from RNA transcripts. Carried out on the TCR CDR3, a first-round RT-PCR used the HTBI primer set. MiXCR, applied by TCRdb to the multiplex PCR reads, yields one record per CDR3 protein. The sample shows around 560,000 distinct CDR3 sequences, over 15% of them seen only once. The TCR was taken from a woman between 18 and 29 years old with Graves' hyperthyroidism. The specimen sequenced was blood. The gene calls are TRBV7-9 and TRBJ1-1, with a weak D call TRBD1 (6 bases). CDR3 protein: CASSLILGAELEAFF. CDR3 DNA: TGTGCCAGCAGCTTAATTCTGGGGGCTGAACTAGAAGCTTTCTTT. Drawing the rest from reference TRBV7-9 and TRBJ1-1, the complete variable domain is DTGVSQNPRHKITKRGQNVTFRCDPISEHNRLYWYRQTLGQGPEFLTYFQNEAQLEKSRLLSDRFSAERPKGSFSTLEIQRTEQGDSAMYLCASSLILGAELEAFFGQGTRLTVV.